These 25 T cell receptor beta chains came from one sample sequenced in a study of cytomegalovirus exposure and HLA in healthy donors. The PCR was carried out with 60 Vbeta primers and 13 Jbeta primers. Here immunoSEQ multiplex PCR was the method, and the copy in TCRdb shows in-frame clones only, minus some. The sample has some 110,000 clones. The specimen was PBMCs. These receptors all come from a man in his forties in good health and CMV-seronegative.

V and J are TRBV19 and TRBJ1-2; D perhaps matches TRBD1 (5 bases). The CDR3 spans 16 residues. CDR1 is LNHDA and CDR2 is SQIVND in the germline V gene (reference sequence). V was pared by 3 bases and J by 7 bases, with 21 bases between. CDR3 in amino acids: CASSIFGGGDASGYTF. DNA of the CDR3: TGTGCCAGTAGTATTTTCGGGGGAGGAGATGCGAGTGGCTACACCTTC.

The chain links TRBV4-1 to TRBJ1-2; unclear D gene. Trimming took 1 base from V and 8 from J, leaving 14 bases between them. The germline gives CDR1 MGHRA, CDR2 YSYEKL. The CDR3 has 14 residues. The DNA of the CDR3 is TGCGCCAGCAGCCAAGTTCGCTTCTATTCCGGCTACACCTTC. This translates into CASSQVRFYSGYTF.

The J gene is TRBJ2-1, the V gene TRBV4-2; 7 bases agree with TRBD1. From germline, CDR1 is LGHNA and CDR2 YNFKEQ. The CDR3 extends over 15 amino acids. Germline trimming cut 4 bases from V and 9 bases from J; bases unmatched to any gene: 12. CDR3 loop: CASSPHPNTGVEQFF. The CDR3 nucleotides read TGTGCCAGCAGCCCACACCCTAATACAGGGGTTGAGCAGTTCTTC.

The chain has TRBV27 and TRBJ1-4; D unclear. The ends were cut back, 4 bases at V and 7 bases at J, with 10 bases in the middle. From germline, CDR1 is MNHEY and CDR2 SMNVEV (reference sequence). The CDR3 runs to 13 residues. The DNA for the CDR3 is TGTGCCAGCAGTTGGCTGGGAGGTGAAAAACTGTTTTTT. As protein: CASSWLGGEKLFF.

The chain employs TRBV5-1 and TRBJ2-5; weak D call: TRBD1 (5 bases). V was shortened by 0 bases and J by 4 bases, with 10 bases between the two germline ends. Germline V gene data show CDR1 as SGHRS and CDR2 as YFSETQ. This CDR3 comprises 14 residues. CDR3 sequence (DNA): TGCGCCAGCAGCTTGGTCCAGGGTGGAGAGACCCAGTACTTC. Translation gives CASSLVQGGETQYF.

The V and J genes are TRBV19 and TRBJ2-5, with 7 bases fitting TRBD2. The germline V gene has CDR1 LNHDA and CDR2 SQIVND (reference sequence). This CDR3 contains 12 residues. Germline trimming cut 10 bases from V and 9 bases from J; bases unmatched to any gene: 11. The CDR3 loop reads CATRDYLGSQYF. The CDR3 DNA follows: TGTGCCACCCGGGACTATCTGGGGTCCCAGTACTTC. Full variable domain (rest looked up from reference TRBV19 and TRBJ2-5): DGGITQSPKYLFRKEGQNVTLSCEQNLNHDAMYWYRQDPGQGLRLIYYSQIVNDFQKGDIAEGYSVSREKKESFPLTVTSAQKNPTAFYLCATRDYLGSQYFGPGTRLLVL.

As for this clone: The sample contains more than one DNA sequence encoding this CDR3. The chain recombines TRBV2 with TRBJ2-1; the D is unclear. Germline lookup yields CDR1 SNHLY and CDR2 FYNNEI. The CDR3 spans 12 residues. Trimming removed 4 bases from V and 4 bases from J, with 5 bases in between. The CDR3 loop is CASSAGYNEQFF. CDR3 DNA: TGTGCCAGCAGTGCCGGTTACAATGAGCAGTTCTTC.

This chain uses TRBV19 with TRBJ2-2; D is undetermined. The ends were cut back, 0 bases at V and 4 bases at J, with 9 bases in the middle. The CDR3 extends over 15 amino acids. The germline V gene encodes CDR1 LNHDA and CDR2 SQIVND (reference sequence). DNA of the CDR3: TGTGCCAGTAGTATAGATTGGGCAGGCACCGGGGAGCTGTTTTTT. Translation: CASSIDWAGTGELFF. Full variable domain (rest looked up from reference TRBV19 and TRBJ2-2): DGGITQSPKYLFRKEGQNVTLSCEQNLNHDAMYWYRQDPGQGLRLIYYSQIVNDFQKGDIAEGYSVSREKKESFPLTVTSAQKNPTAFYLCASSIDWAGTGELFFGEGSRLTVL.

Regarding this clone: An end of the junction does not agree with germline; a read error may underlie this. This rearrangement joins TRBV7-7 to TRBJ2-2; 7 bases map to TRBD2. The CDR3 is 18 amino acids. Germline values: CDR1 SSHAT, CDR2 FNYEAQ (reference sequence). The CDR3 DNA is TGTGCTAGCAGCTTAATAGGAGGTCTAGCGGCGAACACCGGGGAGCTGTTTTTT. This encodes CASSLIGGLAANTGELFF.

The rearrangement links TRBV6-7 to TRBJ2-2; TRBD2 might be the D (6 bases). TRBV6-7 is marked as an open reading frame, function uncertain. The CDR3 loop spans 19 amino acids. With 2 bases removed from V and 2 bases from J, the gap between germline ends came to 21 bases. CDR3 coding DNA: TGTGCCAGCAGTTACCCCGACTCTAGCACGGGACTTAACACCGGGGAGCTGTTTTTT. It encodes CASSYPDSSTGLNTGELFF.

The chain recombines TRBV5-1 with TRBJ2-2; D is unclear. From germline, CDR1 is SGHRS and CDR2 YFSETQ. V lost 0 bases to trimming and J lost 8 bases, with 14 bases between them. This CDR3 region has 15 residues. This CDR3 is CASSLAEKTVGELFF. DNA of the CDR3: TGCGCCAGCAGCTTGGCCGAGAAAACGGTGGGGGAGCTGTTTTTT.

CDR3: CAWSDYSGKETQYF. The CDR3 DNA follows: TGTGCCTGGAGTGATTATAGCGGCAAAGAGACCCAGTACTTC. The chain joins TRBV30 to TRBJ2-5; possible D gene TRBD2, 6 bases. This CDR3 spans 14 amino acids. V was clipped by 1 base and J by 3 bases, with 12 bases between them. CDR1 and CDR2 from the germline V gene are GTSNPN and SVGIG (reference sequence).

The chain has TRBV30 and TRBJ2-1, with 9 bases matching TRBD2. Per the germline V gene, CDR1 is GTSNPN and CDR2 is SVGIG (reference sequence). This CDR3 spans 13 amino acids. V lost 3 bases and J lost 7; bases outside the gene matches: 4. CDR3 amino acids: CAWRAGGANEQFF. Written as DNA, the CDR3 is TGTGCCTGGAGGGCGGGGGGGGCAAATGAGCAGTTCTTC.

The rearrangement links TRBV11-3 to TRBJ2-7; 9 positions match TRBD2. The CDR3 extends over 17 amino acids. The germline CDR1 and CDR2 sequences are SGHNT and YENEEA. V lost 5 bases and J lost 4; bases outside the gene matches: 15. The CDR3 nucleotides read TGTGCCAGCAGCAGCGCGGTTCAAACAGGACTAGCGTACGAGCAGTACTTC. Amino acids: CASSSAVQTGLAYEQYF.

The chain links TRBV11-3 to TRBJ2-2; D might be TRBD1 (8 bases). V was clipped by 6 bases and J by 2 bases, with 13 bases between them. Germline CDR1 and CDR2: SGHNT and YENEEA. The CDR3 loop spans 15 amino acids. The CDR3 reads CASRAGQENTGELFF. CDR3 nucleotide sequence: TGTGCCAGCAGAGCGGGACAGGAAAACACCGGGGAGCTGTTTTTT.

The chain is built from TRBV4-1 and TRBJ2-3, with D tentatively TRBD2 (6 bases). This CDR3 region has 16 residues. Trimming pared 2 bases from V and 0 bases from J, leaving 12 bases between. Germline V gene sequence: CDR1 MGHRA, CDR2 YSYEKL. In nucleotides, the CDR3 is TGCGCCAGCAGCCAAAAGCGGGCTAAAAGCACAGATACGCAGTATTTT. It translates to CASSQKRAKSTDTQYF.

The gene calls are TRBV9 and TRBJ2-1, with D maybe TRBD1 (6 bases). V was shortened by 4 bases and J by 3 bases, with 14 bases between the two germline ends. This CDR3 contains 15 residues. Germline CDR1 is SGDLS and CDR2 is YYNGEE. The CDR3 DNA reads as TGTGCCAGCAGCTCTCGACAGGAGGACTACAATGAGCAGTTCTTC. Its protein is CASSSRQEDYNEQFF.

The chain combines TRBV28 with TRBJ2-7; 8 nucleotides line up with TRBD2. The CDR3 contains 16 residues. V shed 4 bases, J shed 0 bases, and the junction held 8 bases outside the gene matches. Germline V gene sequence: CDR1 MDHEN, CDR2 SYDVKM. The CDR3 nucleotides read TGTGCCAGCAGTTCTCTGAGTAGCGGGAACTCCTACGAGCAGTACTTC. It encodes CASSSLSSGNSYEQYF. Looking up the rest from reference TRBV28 and TRBJ2-7 gives the full variable domain: DVKVTQSSRYLVKRTGEKVFLECVQDMDHENMFWYRQDPGLGLRLIYFSYDVKMKEKGDIPEGYSVSREKKERFSLILESASTNQTSMYLCASSSLSSGNSYEQYFGPGTRLTVT.

With respect to this clone: A read error may account for a junction end that differs from germline. The chain carries TRBV7-7 and TRBJ2-1, with 7 bases aligning to TRBD2. This CDR3 is built from 15 residues. Germline V gives CDR1 SSHAT, CDR2 FNYEAQ (reference sequence). CDR3 in DNA: TGTGCTAGCAGCACCGGACTAGAAGCGTTCAATGAGCAGTTCTTC. This codes for CASSTGLEAFNEQFF.

Here the CDR3 DNA reads TGTGCCAGCAGCCACTACAGGGGCCTCCCCTCTAGCACAGATACGCAGTATTTT. Its translation is CASSHYRGLPSSTDTQYF. The chain carries TRBV4-2 and TRBJ2-3, with TRBD1 matching 7 bases. V was pared by 3 bases and J by 0 bases, with 12 bases of the junction left unmatched. Germline-derived CDR1 and CDR2 are LGHNA and YNFKEQ. This CDR3 region has 18 residues.

This sequence joins TRBV7-9 and TRBJ1-4; 7 nucleotides align to TRBD1. J was trimmed by 8 bases and V by 5 bases; bases with no gene match: 8. This CDR3 spans 14 amino acids. Germline assignment: CDR1 SEHNR and CDR2 FQNEAQ (reference sequence). CDR3 nucleotide sequence: TGTGCCAGCAGCCTCGGGACAGACGGCGAAAAACTGTTTTTT. This encodes CASSLGTDGEKLFF.

This chain joins TRBV7-8 and TRBJ1-5; TRBD1 agrees at 7 bases. V gave up 1 base and J gave up 11 bases; unmatched junction bases: 8. The CDR3 is 14 amino acids. Germline CDR1 reads SGHVS; CDR2 reads FQNEAQ. The CDR3 bases are TGTGCCAGCAGCTTAGGGACAGGCTGGACAGCCCAGCATTTT. Its protein is CASSLGTGWTAQHF.

The chain recombines TRBV5-1 with TRBJ1-1; TRBD1 matches at 9 bases. This CDR3 region has 16 residues. In germline, CDR1 is SGHRS, CDR2 YFSETQ. Unmatched junction bases numbered 13, after V lost 4 bases and J lost 6 bases. The CDR3 DNA sequence: TGCGCCAGCAGCACCTCACCGGGACAGGGTTTGGCTGAAGCTTTCTTT. Protein product: CASSTSPGQGLAEAFF.

V and J are TRBV18 and TRBJ2-7, with 14 bases identical to TRBD2. The CDR3 is 15 residues long. V was pared by 2 bases and J by 6 bases, with 3 bases of the junction left unmatched. The germline CDR1 and CDR2 sequences are KGHSH and LQKENI. In DNA form, the CDR3 reads TGTGCCAGCTCACCAGGACTAGCGGGAGGACGCGAGCAGTACTTC. Its protein product is CASSPGLAGGREQYF.

This chain uses TRBV28 with TRBJ2-5, with a possible D match to TRBD2 (6 bases). CDR1 and CDR2 from the germline V gene are MDHEN and SYDVKM. V lost 5 bases and J lost 9, with 22 bases in between. The CDR3 runs to 15 residues. The CDR3 nucleotides are TGTGCCAGCAGTCTCCCCCGGGGCCCTCCGGGGGCCCAGTACTTC. This codes for CASSLPRGPPGAQYF.